These 5 T cell receptor beta chains share one sample of origin, sequenced in a study of HIV-infected patients and healthy controls. cDNA was made from 500 ng RNA using alpha and beta constant primers. Using multiplexing indices, alpha and beta chain libraries were generated apart by chain-specific third strand synthesis. TCRdb ran MiXCR on the 5' RACE reads and lists one entry per CDR3 protein. The sample records approximately 9,500 distinct CDR3 sequences, around 4.9% being singletons. Whole blood was used without fractionation, so all unsorted peripheral T cells were included. The specimen comprised blood, sampled before antiretroviral therapy. Source of these receptors: an adult with HIV infection.

This clonotype was counted ten times or more. The chain combines TRBV3-1 with TRBJ2-7; D unresolved. This CDR3 is built from 13 residues. V lost 4 bases and J lost 4, with 11 bases in between. CDR1 and CDR2 (germline): LGHDT, YNNKEL (reference sequence). CDR3 sequence reads: CASSRAGPYEQYF. The CDR3 coding sequence is TGTGCCAGCAGCCGGGCAGGACCTTACGAGCAGTACTTC.

This clonotype was recorded many times. The chain carries TRBV18 and TRBJ2-7, with D perhaps matching TRBD2 (5 bases). This CDR3 is built from 11 residues. Trimming removed 6 bases at V and 7 bases at J, with 10 bases between. Per the germline V gene, CDR1 is KGHSH and CDR2 is LQKENI. The CDR3, as DNA: TGTGCCAGCTCCTCAGGCGGGGAGCAGTACTTC. Translated: CASSSGGEQYF.

This chain connects TRBV4-2 to TRBJ2-7; D ambiguous. Trimming left V 0 bases short and J 0 bases short, with 12 bases between. This CDR3 comprises 16 residues. Germline CDR1 and CDR2: LGHNA and YNFKEQ. In DNA, the CDR3 is TGTGCCAGCAGCCAAGATCCGCGGAGTGACTCCTACGAGCAGTACTTC. Protein product: CASSQDPRSDSYEQYF.

This clonotype was seen repeatedly, ten times or more. V usage is TRBV28 and J usage is TRBJ2-7; perhaps TRBD1 as D (5 bases). The CDR3 is 14 amino acids. CDR1 and CDR2 (germline): MDHEN, SYDVKM. The germline V and J ends were trimmed by 3 bases and 3 bases, with 12 bases remaining between them. In DNA, the CDR3 is TGTGCCAGCAGTTTTGGCCGACAGCACTACGAGCAGTACTTC. The encoded protein is CASSFGRQHYEQYF.

This clonotype was counted at least ten times. This chain joins TRBV29-1 and TRBJ2-1; 14 bases map to TRBD2. This CDR3 region has 13 residues. Germline loops: CDR1 SQVTM, CDR2 ANQGSEA. The trim removed 7 bases at V and 6 bases at J, leaving 2 bases unmatched. In nucleotides, the CDR3 is TGCAGCGCCGGGACTAGCGGGAGCAATGAGCAGTTCTTC. Translated, it gives CSAGTSGSNEQFF.